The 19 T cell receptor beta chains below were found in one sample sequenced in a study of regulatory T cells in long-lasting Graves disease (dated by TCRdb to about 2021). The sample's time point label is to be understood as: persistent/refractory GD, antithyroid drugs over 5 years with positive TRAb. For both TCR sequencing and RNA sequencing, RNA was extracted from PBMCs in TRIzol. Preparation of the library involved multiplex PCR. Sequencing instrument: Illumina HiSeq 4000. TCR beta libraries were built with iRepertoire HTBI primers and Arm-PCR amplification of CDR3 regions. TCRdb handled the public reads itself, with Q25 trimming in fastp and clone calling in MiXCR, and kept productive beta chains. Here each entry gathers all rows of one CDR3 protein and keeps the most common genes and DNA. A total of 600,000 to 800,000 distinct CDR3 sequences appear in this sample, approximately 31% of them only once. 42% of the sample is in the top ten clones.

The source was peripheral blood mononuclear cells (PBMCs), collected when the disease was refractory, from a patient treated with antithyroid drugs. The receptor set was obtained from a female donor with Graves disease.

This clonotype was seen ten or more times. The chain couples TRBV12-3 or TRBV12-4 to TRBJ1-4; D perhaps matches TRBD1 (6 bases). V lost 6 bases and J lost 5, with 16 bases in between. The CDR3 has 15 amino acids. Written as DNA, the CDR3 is TGTGCCAGCAGAAAAGGGACAAGCCGGAATGAAAAACTGTTTTTT. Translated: CASRKGTSRNEKLFF.

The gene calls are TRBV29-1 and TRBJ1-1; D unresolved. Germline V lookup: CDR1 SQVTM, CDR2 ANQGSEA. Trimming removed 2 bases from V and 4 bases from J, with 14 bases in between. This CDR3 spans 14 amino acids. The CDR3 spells CSVEYPGSGTEAFF. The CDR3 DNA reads TGCAGCGTTGAATACCCGGGATCTGGCACTGAAGCTTTCTTT. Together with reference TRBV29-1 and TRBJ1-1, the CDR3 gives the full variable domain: SAVISQKPSRDICQRGTSLTIQCQVDSQVTMMFWYRQQPGQSLTLIATANQGSEATYESGFVIDKFPISRPNLTFSTLTVSNMSPEDSSIYLCSVEYPGSGTEAFFGQGTRLTVV.

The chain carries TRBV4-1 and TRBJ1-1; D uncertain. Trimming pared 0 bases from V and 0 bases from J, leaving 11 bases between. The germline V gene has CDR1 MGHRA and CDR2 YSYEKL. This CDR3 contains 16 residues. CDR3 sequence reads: CASSQDPGSVNTEAFF. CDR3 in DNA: TGCGCCAGCAGCCAAGACCCGGGGTCAGTGAACACTGAAGCTTTCTTT.

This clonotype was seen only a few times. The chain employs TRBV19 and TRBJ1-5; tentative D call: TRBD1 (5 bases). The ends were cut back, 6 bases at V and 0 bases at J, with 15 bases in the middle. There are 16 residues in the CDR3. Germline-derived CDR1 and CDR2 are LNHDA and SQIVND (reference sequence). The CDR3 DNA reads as TGTGCCAGTAGCCGGGACGGGGCCTATAGCAATCAGCCCCAGCATTTT. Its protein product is CASSRDGAYSNQPQHF.

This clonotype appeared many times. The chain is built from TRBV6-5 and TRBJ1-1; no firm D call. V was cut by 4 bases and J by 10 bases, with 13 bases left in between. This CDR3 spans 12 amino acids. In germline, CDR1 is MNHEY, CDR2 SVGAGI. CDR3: CASSSHMEGAFF. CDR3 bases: TGTGCCAGCAGTTCTCACATGGAAGGAGCTTTCTTT.

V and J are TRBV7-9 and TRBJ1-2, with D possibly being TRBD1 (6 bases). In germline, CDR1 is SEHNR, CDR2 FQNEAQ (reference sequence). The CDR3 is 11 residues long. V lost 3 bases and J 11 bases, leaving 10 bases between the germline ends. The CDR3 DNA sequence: TGTGCCAGCAGCTTTCAGGGGTCGTACACCTTC. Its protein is CASSFQGSYTF.

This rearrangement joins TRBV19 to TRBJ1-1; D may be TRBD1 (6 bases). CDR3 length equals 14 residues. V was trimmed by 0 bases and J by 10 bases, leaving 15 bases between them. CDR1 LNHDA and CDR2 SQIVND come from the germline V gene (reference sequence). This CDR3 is CASSIDRQGIRAFF. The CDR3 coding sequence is TGTGCCAGTAGTATAGACCGCCAGGGGATACGAGCTTTCTTT. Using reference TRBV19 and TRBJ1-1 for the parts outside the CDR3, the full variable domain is DGGITQSPKYLFRKEGQNVTLSCEQNLNHDAMYWYRQDPGQGLRLIYYSQIVNDFQKGDIAEGYSVSREKKESFPLTVTSAQKNPTAFYLCASSIDRQGIRAFFGQGTRLTVV.

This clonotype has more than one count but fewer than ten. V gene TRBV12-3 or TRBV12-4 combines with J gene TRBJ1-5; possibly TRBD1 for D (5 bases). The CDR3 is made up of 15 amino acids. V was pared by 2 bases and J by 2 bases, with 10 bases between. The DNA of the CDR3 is TGTGCCAGCAGTTTAAGGGGAAAGGGCAATCAGCCCCAGCATTTT. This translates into CASSLRGKGNQPQHF.

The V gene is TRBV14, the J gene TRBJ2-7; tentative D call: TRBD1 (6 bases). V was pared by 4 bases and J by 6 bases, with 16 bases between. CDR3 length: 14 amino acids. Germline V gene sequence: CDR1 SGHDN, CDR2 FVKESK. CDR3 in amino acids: CASSLTGTKVEQYF. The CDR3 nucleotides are TGTGCCAGCAGCCTTACCGGGACAAAGGTCGAGCAGTACTTC. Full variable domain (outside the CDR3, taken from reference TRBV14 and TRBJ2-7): EAGVTQFPSHSVIEKGQTVTLRCDPISGHDNLYWYRRVMGKEIKFLLHFVKESKQDESGMPNNRFLAERTGGTYSTLKVQPAELEDSGVYFCASSLTGTKVEQYFGPGTRLTVT.

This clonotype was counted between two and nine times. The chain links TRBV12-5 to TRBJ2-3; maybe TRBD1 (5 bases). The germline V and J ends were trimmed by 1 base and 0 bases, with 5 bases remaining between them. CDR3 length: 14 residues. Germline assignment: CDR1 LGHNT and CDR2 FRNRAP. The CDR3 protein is CASGLAGSTDTQYF. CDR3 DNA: TGTGCTAGTGGTTTGGCAGGGAGCACAGATACGCAGTATTTT. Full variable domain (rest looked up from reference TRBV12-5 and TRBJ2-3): DARVTQTPRHKVTEMGQEVTMRCQPILGHNTVFWYRQTMMQGLELLAYFRNRAPLDDSGMPKDRFSAEMPDATLATLKIQPSEPRDSAVYFCASGLAGSTDTQYFGPGTRLTVL.

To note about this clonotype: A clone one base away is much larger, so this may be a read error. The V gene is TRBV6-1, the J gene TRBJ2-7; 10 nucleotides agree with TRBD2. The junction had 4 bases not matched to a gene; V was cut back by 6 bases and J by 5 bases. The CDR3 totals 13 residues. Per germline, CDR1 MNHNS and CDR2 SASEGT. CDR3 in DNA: TGTGCCAGCAGGCGGGGACTAGCGAACGAGCAGTACTTC. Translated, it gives CASRRGLANEQYF.

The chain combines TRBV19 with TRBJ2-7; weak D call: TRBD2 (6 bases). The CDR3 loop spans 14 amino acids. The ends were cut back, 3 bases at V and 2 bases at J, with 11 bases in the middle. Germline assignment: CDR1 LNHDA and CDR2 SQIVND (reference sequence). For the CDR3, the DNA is TGTGCCAGTAGTATTGGGCGGGACCCCTACGAGCAGTACTTC. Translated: CASSIGRDPYEQYF.

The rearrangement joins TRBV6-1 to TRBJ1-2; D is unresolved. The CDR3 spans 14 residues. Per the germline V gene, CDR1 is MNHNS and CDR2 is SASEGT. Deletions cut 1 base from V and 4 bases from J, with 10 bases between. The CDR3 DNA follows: TGTGCCAGCAGTGAAGGGGCACAGTCCTATGGCTACACCTTC. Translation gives CASSEGAQSYGYTF.

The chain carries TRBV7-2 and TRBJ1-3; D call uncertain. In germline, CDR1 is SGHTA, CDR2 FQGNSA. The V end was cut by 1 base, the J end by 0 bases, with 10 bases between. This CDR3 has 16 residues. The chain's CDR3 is CASSLEVGSSGNTIYF. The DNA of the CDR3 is TGTGCCAGCAGCTTAGAGGTCGGCTCCTCTGGAAACACCATATATTTT.

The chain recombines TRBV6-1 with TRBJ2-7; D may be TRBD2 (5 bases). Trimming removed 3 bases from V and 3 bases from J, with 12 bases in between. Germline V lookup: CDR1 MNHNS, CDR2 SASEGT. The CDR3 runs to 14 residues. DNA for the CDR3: TGTGCCAGCAGTGATTGGAGGACGGGCTACGAGCAGTACTTC. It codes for CASSDWRTGYEQYF.

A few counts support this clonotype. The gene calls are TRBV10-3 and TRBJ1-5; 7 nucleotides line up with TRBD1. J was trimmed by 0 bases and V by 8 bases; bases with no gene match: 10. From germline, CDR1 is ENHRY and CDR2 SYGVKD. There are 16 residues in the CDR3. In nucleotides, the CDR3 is TGTGCCATCGGTACCGGGACAGTCAATAGCAATCAGCCCCAGCATTTT. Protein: CAIGTGTVNSNQPQHF.

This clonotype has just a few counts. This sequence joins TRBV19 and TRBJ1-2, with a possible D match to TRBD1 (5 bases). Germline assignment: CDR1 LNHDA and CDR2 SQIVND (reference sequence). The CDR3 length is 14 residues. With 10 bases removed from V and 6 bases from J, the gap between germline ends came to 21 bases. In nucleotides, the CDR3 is TGTGCCACCGAAGGATGGGGGTTGGAAAATGGCTACACCTTC. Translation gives CATEGWGLENGYTF.

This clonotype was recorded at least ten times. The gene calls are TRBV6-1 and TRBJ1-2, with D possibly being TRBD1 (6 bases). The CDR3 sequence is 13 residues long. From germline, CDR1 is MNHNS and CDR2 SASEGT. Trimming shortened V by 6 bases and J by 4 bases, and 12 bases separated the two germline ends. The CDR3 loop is CASRVRGTYGYTF. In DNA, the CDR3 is TGTGCCAGCAGGGTCAGGGGTACCTATGGCTACACCTTC.

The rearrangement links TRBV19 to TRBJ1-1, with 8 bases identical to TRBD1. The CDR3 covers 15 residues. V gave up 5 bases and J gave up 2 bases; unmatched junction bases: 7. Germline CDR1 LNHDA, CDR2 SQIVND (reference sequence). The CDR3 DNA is TGTGCCAGTAGTGGCAGACAGGGGAGAAACACTGAAGCTTTCTTT. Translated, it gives CASSGRQGRNTEAFF.